Many counts were recorded for the clone carrying this T cell receptor beta chain. The antigen is undetermined. A read error may account for a junction end that differs from germline. Diagnoses rested on clinical symptoms, serum thyroxine and TRAb, thyroid ultrasound and orbital computed tomography. This sample was taken from a study of T cells in Graves' hyperthyroidism and ophthalmopathy. Study overall: Staff took peripheral blood when the initial diagnosis was made, before any treatment began.

Researchers amplified the TCR beta CDR3 regions from RNA transcripts. First-round RT-PCR of the TCR CDR3 relied on the HTBI primer set. TCRdb reanalysed the multiplex PCR reads using MiXCR and keeps one entry per CDR3 protein. The data contain approximately 40,000 distinct CDR3 sequences, around 56% of them singletons. The V gene's germline CDR1 is DFQATT and CDR2 SNEGSKA (reference sequence). The CDR3 is made up of 14 amino acids. Findings and caveats of the study: Most thyroid clonotypes that were expanded above 0.001 also turned up in blood. Researchers report that a 13 V-J model separated ophthalmopathy from stable hyperthyroidism.

Material: blood. The sequence came from a man aged 40-55 years with Graves' ophthalmopathy. The V gene is TRBV20-1, the J gene TRBJ2-5; D not resolved. CDR3 residues: CGARTPLIQETQYF. The CDR3 region has the DNA TGCGGTGCAAGGACGCCTCTCATTCAAGAGACCCAGTACTTC.